A selection of T cell receptor beta chains follows, all from one sample in a study of shared clonotypes between healthy human individuals. Assay used: immunoSEQ multiplex PCR; TCRdb lists only in-frame clones, some missing. Here the sample spans more than 450,000 clones, about four fifths being singletons. The specimen sequenced was PBMCs. These receptors all stem from a woman aged 40-49 years in good health. Some clones in this sample may be carry-over from other donors' samples. The CDR3 runs from the conserved cysteine through the conserved F or W. The order of the fields is CDR3 length, J gene, clone size, V gene, CDR3 protein. Expanded clones are given a class, and other clones once, few, many or no size at all.

length: 17; J: TRBJ2-7; size: NA; V: TRBV5-1; CDR3: CASSLAPSGSGRGEQYF
length: 14; J: TRBJ2-3; size: NA; V: TRBV7-9; CDR3: CASSLARGTDTQYF
length: 15; J: TRBJ2-3; size: NA; V: TRBV9; CDR3: CASSSPTHPTDTQYF
length: 15; J: TRBJ2-7; size: few; V: TRBV28; CDR3: CASTSPGLGTYEQYF
length: 11; J: TRBJ2-1; size: NA; V: TRBV30; CDR3: CAWSDRNEQFF
length: 15; J: TRBJ1-2; size: NA; V: TRBV6-1; CDR3: CASSPRQSLDYGYTF
length: 19; J: TRBJ2-1; size: NA; V: TRBV5-1; CDR3: CASSLVAGVTGSSYNEQFF
length: 13; J: TRBJ2-2; size: once; V: TRBV19; CDR3: CASSIVGTGELFF
length: 17; J: TRBJ1-5; size: NA; V: TRBV27; CDR3: CASSLYQPKFSNQPQHF
length: 13; J: TRBJ1-1; size: NA; V: TRBV21-1; CDR3: CASSKTGSKGAFF
length: 15; J: TRBJ2-2; size: NA; V: TRBV11-1; CDR3: CASRTGTSDGGELFF
length: 13; J: TRBJ1-5; size: NA; V: TRBV9; CDR3: CASSLEGGQPQHF
length: 13; J: TRBJ1-1; size: NA; V: TRBV13; CDR3: CASSHDGGTEAFF
length: 17; J: TRBJ2-2; size: NA; V: TRBV21-1; CDR3: CASSKAQQGGPTGELFF
length: 13; J: TRBJ2-7; size: NA; V: TRBV10-2; CDR3: CASRRPSGGEQYF
length: 13; J: TRBJ1-4; size: NA; V: TRBV2; CDR3: CATTGTGNEKLFF
length: 14; J: TRBJ1-2; size: NA; V: TRBV28; CDR3: CASSGQGRPYGYTF
length: 11; J: TRBJ2-5; size: NA; V: TRBV29-1; CDR3: CSATLRPTQYF
length: 14; J: TRBJ2-7; size: once; V: TRBV7-2; CDR3: CASSTQGANNEQYF
length: 17; J: TRBJ2-2; size: NA; V: TRBV11-1; CDR3: CASSLHAGRINVGELFF
length: 16; J: TRBJ2-2; size: once; V: TRBV18; CDR3: CASSPSEVAGTGELFF
length: 15; J: TRBJ2-1; size: few; V: TRBV30; CDR3: CAWRRALAGVSEQFF
length: 14; J: TRBJ2-3; size: NA; V: TRBV6-5; CDR3: CASNPGQGGNTQYF
length: 15; J: TRBJ2-7; size: once; V: TRBV29-1; CDR3: CSVEGTRGSSYEQYF
length: 15; J: NA; size: NA; V: TRBV6-5; CDR3: CASSSFWTGKYEQYF
length: 13; J: TRBJ2-5; size: NA; V: TRBV18; CDR3: CASSRDRGSTQYF
length: 15; J: TRBJ1-3; size: few; V: TRBV7-2; CDR3: CASSFTTGAGNTIYF
length: 16; J: TRBJ1-2; size: NA; V: TRBV19; CDR3: CASSNHDRGLNYGYTF
length: 17; J: TRBJ2-5; size: NA; V: TRBV18; CDR3: CASSPSRDSRYQETQYF
length: 14; J: TRBJ2-7; size: NA; V: TRBV4-1; CDR3: CASSPGRRSYEQYF
length: 13; J: TRBJ2-1; size: NA; V: TRBV7-7; CDR3: CASSPDFYNEQFF
length: 17; J: TRBJ1-3; size: NA; V: TRBV5-5; CDR3: CASSLVPVALSGNTIYF
length: 16; J: TRBJ1-5; size: NA; V: TRBV28; CDR3: CASRFRYGRIDQPQHF
length: 17; J: TRBJ2-2; size: NA; V: TRBV15; CDR3: CATSRDGPQGDTGELFF